The present T cell receptor beta chain was sequenced within a study of blood T cell repertoires in COVID-19. Study context: Sites across the United States, Italy and Spain contributed samples from acute and convalescent COVID-19. Sources were T cells, B-cell-depleted T cells, or PBMCs; the material itself was cDNA or gDNA.

In the authors' methods: It was from reference gene primer amplification that nucleated cell counts were estimated. Method: immunoSEQ multiplex PCR; TCRdb's copy keeps in-frame clones and lacks some. D and trimming come from the DNA, and the V and J calls and clone size come from that table. This sample has about 120,000 clones; 70% to 90% occur once, and the top ten carry around 4.5%. This clone was seen a single time. The V gene's germline CDR1 is SGHTA and CDR2 FQGNSA. There are 14 residues in the CDR3. Trimming cost V 3 bases and J 1 base; bases outside gene matches: 2. Specimen: peripheral blood. The clonotype was recovered from a woman aged 45-65 years with acute or convalescent COVID-19. The rearrangement joins TRBV7-2 to TRBJ1-1; the match to TRBD1 covers 7 bases. The CDR3 region has the DNA TGTGCCAGCAGCTTTCGGACAGGGAACACTGAAGCTTTCTTT. It yields the protein CASSFRTGNTEAFF.